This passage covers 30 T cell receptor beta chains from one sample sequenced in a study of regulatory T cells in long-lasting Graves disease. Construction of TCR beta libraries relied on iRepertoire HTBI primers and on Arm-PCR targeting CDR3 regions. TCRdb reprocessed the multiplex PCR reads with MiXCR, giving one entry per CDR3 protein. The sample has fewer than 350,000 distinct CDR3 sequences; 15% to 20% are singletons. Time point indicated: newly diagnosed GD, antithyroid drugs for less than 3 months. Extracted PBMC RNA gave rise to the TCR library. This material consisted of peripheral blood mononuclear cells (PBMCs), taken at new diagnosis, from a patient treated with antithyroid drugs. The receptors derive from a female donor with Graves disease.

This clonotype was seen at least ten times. The CDR3 loop reads CASSLRTAYNEQFF. The CDR3 nucleotides read TGTGCCAGCAGTTTAAGGACTGCTTACAATGAGCAGTTCTTC. The gene calls are TRBV28 and TRBJ2-1; possibly TRBD2 for D (5 bases). The germline gives CDR1 MDHEN, CDR2 SYDVKM. V lost 2 bases, J lost 4 bases, and 9 bases lay in between. There are 14 residues in the CDR3.

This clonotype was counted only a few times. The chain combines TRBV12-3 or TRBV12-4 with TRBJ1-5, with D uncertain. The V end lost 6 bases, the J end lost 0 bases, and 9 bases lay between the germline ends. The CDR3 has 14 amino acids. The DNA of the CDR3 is TGTGCCAGCAGCCAAGTCAATAGCAATCAGCCCCAGCATTTT. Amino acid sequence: CASSQVNSNQPQHF.

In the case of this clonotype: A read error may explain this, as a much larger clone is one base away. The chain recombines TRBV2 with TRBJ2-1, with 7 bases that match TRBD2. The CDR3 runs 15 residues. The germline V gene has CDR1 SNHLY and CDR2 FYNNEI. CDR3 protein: CASRYRDYFYNEQSF. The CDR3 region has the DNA TGTGCCAGCAGGTACCGGGACTATTTCTACAATGAGCAGTCCTTC.

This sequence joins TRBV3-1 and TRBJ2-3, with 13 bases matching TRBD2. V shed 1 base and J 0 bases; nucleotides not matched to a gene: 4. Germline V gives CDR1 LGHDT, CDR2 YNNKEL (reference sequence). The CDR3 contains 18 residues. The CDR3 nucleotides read TGTGCCAGCAGCCAAGGGACTAGCGGGAGCGCTAGCACAGATACGCAGTATTTT. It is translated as CASSQGTSGSASTDTQYF.

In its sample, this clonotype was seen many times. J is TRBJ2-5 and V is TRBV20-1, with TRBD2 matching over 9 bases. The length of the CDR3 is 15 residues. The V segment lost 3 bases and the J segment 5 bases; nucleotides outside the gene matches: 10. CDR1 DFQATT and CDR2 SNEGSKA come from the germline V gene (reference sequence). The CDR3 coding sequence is TGCAGTGCTAGTGATGTACTGACTAGCGGTGAGACCCAGTACTTC. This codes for CSASDVLTSGETQYF.

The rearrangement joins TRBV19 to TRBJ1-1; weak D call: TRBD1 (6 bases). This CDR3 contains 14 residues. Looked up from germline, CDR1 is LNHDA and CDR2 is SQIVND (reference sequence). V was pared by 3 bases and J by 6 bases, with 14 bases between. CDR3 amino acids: CASSIRDTFSEAFF. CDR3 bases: TGTGCCAGTAGTATTCGGGACACTTTTTCTGAAGCTTTCTTT.

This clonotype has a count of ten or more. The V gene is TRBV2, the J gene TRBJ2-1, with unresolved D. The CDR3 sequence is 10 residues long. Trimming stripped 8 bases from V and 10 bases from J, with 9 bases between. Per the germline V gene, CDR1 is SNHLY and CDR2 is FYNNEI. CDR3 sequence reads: CASASEEQFF. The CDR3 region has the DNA TGTGCCAGCGCTTCTGAGGAGCAGTTCTTC.

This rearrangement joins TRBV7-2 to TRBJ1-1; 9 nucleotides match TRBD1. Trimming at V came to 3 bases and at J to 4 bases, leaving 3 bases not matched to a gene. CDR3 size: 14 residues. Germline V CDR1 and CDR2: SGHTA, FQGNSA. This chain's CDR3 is CASSFLTGGTEAFF. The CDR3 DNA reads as TGTGCCAGCAGCTTCTTGACAGGGGGCACTGAAGCTTTCTTT.

CDR3 in DNA: TGCAGTGTTTACCCCCGGGCGGGTCTAGCCAAAAACATTCAGTACTTC. This codes for CSVYPRAGLAKNIQYF. This chain uses TRBV20-1 with TRBJ2-4; maybe TRBD2 (5 bases). Per germline, CDR1 DFQATT and CDR2 SNEGSKA (reference sequence). With 7 bases removed from V and 0 bases from J, the gap between germline ends came to 19 bases. The CDR3 is 16 amino acids.

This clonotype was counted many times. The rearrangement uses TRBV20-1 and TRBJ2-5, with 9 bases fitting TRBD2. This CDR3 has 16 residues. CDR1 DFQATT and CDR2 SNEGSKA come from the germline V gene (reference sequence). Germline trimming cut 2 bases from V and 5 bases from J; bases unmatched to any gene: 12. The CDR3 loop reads CSARQAGTSFFETQYF. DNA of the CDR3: TGCAGTGCTAGACAGGCCGGGACTAGCTTTTTTGAGACCCAGTACTTC.

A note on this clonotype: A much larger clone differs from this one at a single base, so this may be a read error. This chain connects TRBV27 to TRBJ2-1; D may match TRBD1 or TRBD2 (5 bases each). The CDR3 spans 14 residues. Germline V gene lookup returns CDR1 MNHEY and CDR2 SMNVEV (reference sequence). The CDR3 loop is CASGLSGRTAEQFF. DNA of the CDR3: TGTGCCAGCGGTTTATCGGGACGGACGGCGGAGCAGTTCTTC.

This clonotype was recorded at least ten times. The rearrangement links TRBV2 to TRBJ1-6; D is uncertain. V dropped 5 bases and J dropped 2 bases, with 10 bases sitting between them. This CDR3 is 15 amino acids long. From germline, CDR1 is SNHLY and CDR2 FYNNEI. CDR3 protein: CASSTTWPYNSPLHF. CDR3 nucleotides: TGTGCCAGCAGTACAACGTGGCCCTATAATTCACCCCTCCACTTT.

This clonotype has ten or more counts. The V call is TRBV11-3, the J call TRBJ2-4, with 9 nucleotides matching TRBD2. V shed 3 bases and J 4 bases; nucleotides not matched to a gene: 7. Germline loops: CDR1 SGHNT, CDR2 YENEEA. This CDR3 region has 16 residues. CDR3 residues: CASSFKLAGAKNIQYF. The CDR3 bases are TGTGCCAGCAGCTTTAAGTTAGCGGGAGCTAAAAACATTCAGTACTTC.

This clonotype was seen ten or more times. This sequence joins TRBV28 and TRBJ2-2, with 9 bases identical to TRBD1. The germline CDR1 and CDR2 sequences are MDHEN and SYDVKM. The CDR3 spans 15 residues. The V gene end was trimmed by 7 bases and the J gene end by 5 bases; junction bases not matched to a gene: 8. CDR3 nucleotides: TGTGCCAGCAACTCACCGGGACAGGGAACCGGGGAGCTGTTTTTT. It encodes CASNSPGQGTGELFF.

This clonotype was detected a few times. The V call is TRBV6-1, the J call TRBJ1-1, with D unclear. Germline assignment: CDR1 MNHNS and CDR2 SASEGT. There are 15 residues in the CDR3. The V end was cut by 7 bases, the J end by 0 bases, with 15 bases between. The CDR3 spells CASTFPGLLNTEAFF. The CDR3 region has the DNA TGTGCCAGCACGTTTCCGGGTCTATTGAACACTGAAGCTTTCTTT.

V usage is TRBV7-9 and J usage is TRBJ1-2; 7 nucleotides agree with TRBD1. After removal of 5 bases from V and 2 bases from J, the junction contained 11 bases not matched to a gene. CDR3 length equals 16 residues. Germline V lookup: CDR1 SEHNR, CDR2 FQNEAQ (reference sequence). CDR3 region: CASSPRQGDQNYGYTF. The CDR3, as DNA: TGTGCCAGCAGCCCAAGACAGGGTGATCAGAACTATGGCTACACCTTC.

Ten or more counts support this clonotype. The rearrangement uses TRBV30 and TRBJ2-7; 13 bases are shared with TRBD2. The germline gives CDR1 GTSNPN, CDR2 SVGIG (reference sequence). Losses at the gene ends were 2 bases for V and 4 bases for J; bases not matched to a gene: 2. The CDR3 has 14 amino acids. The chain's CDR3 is CAWSKLAGGYEQYF. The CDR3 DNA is TGTGCCTGGAGTAAACTAGCGGGAGGGTACGAGCAGTACTTC.

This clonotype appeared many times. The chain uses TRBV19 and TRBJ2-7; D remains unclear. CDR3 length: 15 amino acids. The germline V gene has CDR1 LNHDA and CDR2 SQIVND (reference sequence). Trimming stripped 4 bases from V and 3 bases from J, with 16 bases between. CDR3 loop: CASSTSGPLNYEQYF. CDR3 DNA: TGTGCCAGTAGTACCTCCGGTCCTCTAAACTACGAGCAGTACTTC.

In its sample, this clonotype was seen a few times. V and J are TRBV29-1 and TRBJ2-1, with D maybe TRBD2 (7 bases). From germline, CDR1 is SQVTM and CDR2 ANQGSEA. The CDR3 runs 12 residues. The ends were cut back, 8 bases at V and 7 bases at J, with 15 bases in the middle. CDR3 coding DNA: TGCAGCACCGAAAGGGGGGGGAATGAGCAGTTCTTC. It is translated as CSTERGGNEQFF.

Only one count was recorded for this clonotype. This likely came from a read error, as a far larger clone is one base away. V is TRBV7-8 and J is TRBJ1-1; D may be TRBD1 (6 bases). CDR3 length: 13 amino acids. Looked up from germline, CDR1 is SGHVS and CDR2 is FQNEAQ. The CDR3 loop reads CASSLRGNTEALF. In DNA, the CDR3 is TGTGCCAGCAGCTTGAGGGGGAACACTGAAGCTCTCTTT.

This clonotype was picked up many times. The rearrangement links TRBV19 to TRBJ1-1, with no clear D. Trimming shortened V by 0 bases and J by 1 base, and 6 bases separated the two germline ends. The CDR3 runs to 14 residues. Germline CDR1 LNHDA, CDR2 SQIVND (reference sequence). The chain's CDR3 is CASSIDNRNTEAFF. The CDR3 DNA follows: TGTGCCAGTAGTATAGATAACAGGAACACTGAAGCTTTCTTT.

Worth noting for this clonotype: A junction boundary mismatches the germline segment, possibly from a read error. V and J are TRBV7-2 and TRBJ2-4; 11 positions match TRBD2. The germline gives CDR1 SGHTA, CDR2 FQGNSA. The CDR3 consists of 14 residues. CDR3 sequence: CASSLVIAGGLSVF. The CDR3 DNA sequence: TGTGCCAGCAGCTTGGTGATAGCGGGAGGGCTCAGCGTCTTC.

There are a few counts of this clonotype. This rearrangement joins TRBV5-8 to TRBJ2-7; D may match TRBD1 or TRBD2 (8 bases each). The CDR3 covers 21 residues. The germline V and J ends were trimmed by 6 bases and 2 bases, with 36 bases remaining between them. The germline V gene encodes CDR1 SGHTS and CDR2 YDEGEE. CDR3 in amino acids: CASTLFWGDRGPSGSTYEQYF. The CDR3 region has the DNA TGTGCCAGCACCCTGTTTTGGGGAGACAGGGGCCCTAGCGGGTCAACCTACGAGCAGTACTTC.

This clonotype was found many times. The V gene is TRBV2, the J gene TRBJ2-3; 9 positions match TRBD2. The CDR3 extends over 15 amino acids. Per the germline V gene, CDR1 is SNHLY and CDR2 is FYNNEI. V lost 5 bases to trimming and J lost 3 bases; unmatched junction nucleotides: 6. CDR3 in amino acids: CASSLAGGRTDTQYF. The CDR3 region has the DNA TGTGCCAGCAGTTTGGCGGGAGGGAGAACAGATACGCAGTATTTT.

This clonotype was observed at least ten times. Here the CDR3 reads CASSQDSLGGTEAFF. The CDR3 DNA reads as TGTGCCAGCAGCCAAGATAGTTTAGGGGGGACTGAAGCTTTCTTT. This chain joins TRBV3-1 and TRBJ1-1; TRBD1 is a possible D gene (6 bases). Trimming took off 0 bases at V and 5 bases at J, with 13 bases between the two ends. The CDR3 runs to 15 residues. From germline, CDR1 is LGHDT and CDR2 YNNKEL (reference sequence).

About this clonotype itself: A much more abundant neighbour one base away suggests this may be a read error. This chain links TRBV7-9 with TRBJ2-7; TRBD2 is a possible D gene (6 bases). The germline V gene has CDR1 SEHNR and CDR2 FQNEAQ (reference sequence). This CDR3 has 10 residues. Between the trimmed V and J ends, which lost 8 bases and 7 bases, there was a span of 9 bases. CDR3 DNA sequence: TGTGCCAGCCCCGGGACTGAGCAGTACTTC. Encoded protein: CASPGTEQYF.

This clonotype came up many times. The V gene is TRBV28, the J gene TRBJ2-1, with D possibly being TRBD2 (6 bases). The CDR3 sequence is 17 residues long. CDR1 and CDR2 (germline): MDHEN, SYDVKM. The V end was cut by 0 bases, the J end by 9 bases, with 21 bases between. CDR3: CASSLWGSRFGSAEQFF. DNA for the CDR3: TGTGCCAGCAGTTTATGGGGTAGCAGGTTCGGGAGCGCTGAGCAGTTCTTC. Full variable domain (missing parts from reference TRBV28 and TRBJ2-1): DVKVTQSSRYLVKRTGEKVFLECVQDMDHENMFWYRQDPGLGLRLIYFSYDVKMKEKGDIPEGYSVSREKKERFSLILESASTNQTSMYLCASSLWGSRFGSAEQFFGPGTRLTVL.

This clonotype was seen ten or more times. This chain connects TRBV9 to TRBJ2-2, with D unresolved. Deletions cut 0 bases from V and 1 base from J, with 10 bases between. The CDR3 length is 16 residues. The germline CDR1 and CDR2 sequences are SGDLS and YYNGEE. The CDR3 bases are TGTGCCAGCAGCGTAGACGATAGCTGGAACACCGGGGAGCTGTTTTTT. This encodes CASSVDDSWNTGELFF.

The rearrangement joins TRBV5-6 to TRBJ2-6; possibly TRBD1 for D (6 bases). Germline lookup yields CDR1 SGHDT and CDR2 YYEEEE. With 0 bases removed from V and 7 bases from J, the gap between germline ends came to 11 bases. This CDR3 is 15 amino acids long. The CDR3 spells CASSLVVGGANVLTF. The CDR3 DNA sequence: TGTGCCAGCAGCTTGGTTGTAGGGGGAGCCAACGTCCTGACTTTC.

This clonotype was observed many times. CDR3: CSARPIGAGEADTQYF. The CDR3 DNA sequence: TGCAGTGCTCGACCCATTGGGGCGGGAGAGGCAGATACGCAGTATTTT. The chain is built from TRBV20-1 and TRBJ2-3, with TRBD2 matching over 7 bases. The CDR3 sequence is 16 residues long. Germline-derived CDR1 and CDR2 are DFQATT and SNEGSKA (reference sequence). Trimming removed 5 bases from V and 4 bases from J; junction bases left unmatched: 15.